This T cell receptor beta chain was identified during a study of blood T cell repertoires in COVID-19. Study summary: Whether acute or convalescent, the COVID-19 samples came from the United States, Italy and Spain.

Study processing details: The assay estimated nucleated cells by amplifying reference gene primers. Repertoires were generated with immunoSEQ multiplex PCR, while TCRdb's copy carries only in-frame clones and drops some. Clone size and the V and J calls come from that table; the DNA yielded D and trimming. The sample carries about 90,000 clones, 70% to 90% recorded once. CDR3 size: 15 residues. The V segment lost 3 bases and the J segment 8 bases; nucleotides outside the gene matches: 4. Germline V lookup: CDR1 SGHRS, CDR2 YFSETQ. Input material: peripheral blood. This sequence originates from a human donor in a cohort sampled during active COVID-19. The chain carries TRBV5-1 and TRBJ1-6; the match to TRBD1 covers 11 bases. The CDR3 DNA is TGCGCCAGCAGCTCGGGGACAGGGGGATATTCACCCCTCCACTTT. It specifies CASSSGTGGYSPLHF.